The 6 T cell receptor beta chains presented below share a single source sample, sequenced in a study of circulating CD8 cells and anti-PD-1 response in melanoma. Sorting of live CD3+CD8+TCRalphabeta+ cells by PD-1 and/or TIGIT gave four subsets. TCR libraries were prepared from roughly 15 ng of total RNA with the QIAseq Immune Repertoire TCR panel. TCRdb passed the reads through MiXCR, listing each CDR3 protein once. The repertoire holds approximately 1,100 distinct CDR3 sequences, around 8.3% seen once, with roughly 31% in the top ten. The sample consisted of CD8+ T cells from PBMCs, taken at baseline or after one month of anti-PD-1 therapy (not recorded which). Source of these receptors: a human donor with melanoma.

This clonotype was observed a handful of times. The chain is built from TRBV18 and TRBJ2-1, with TRBD2 matching over 8 bases. This CDR3 has 18 residues. Unmatched junction bases numbered 14, after V lost 0 bases and J lost 7 bases. Germline values: CDR1 KGHSH, CDR2 LQKENI. The CDR3 sequence: CASSPPAWRSGGSNEQFF. The CDR3 DNA reads TGTGCCAGCTCACCACCAGCGTGGCGAAGCGGGGGTTCGAATGAGCAGTTCTTC.

Judged by abundance, this clonotype is large. The chain is built from TRBV7-2 and TRBJ2-7; tentatively, D is TRBD1 (6 bases). Trimming shortened V by 0 bases and J by 4 bases, and 10 bases separated the two germline ends. The CDR3 runs 14 residues. From germline, CDR1 is SGHTA and CDR2 FQGNSA. CDR3 sequence: CASSLASQGYEQYF. Here the CDR3 DNA reads TGTGCCAGCAGCTTAGCGAGTCAGGGGTACGAGCAGTACTTC.

By sample fraction, this clonotype is medium-sized. The chain uses TRBV7-3 and TRBJ2-1; maybe TRBD2 (7 bases). CDR1 SGHTA and CDR2 FQGTGA come from the germline V gene. Trimming left V 4 bases short and J 2 bases short, with 12 bases between. The CDR3 contains 15 residues. Written as DNA, the CDR3 is TGTGCCAGCAGCTCCCTGGGGGGGCCCTACAATGAGCAGTTCTTC. Translating it yields CASSSLGGPYNEQFF.

Within the sample, this clonotype is medium-sized. The V gene is TRBV29-1, the J gene TRBJ2-7, with unresolved D. Germline values: CDR1 SQVTM, CDR2 ANQGSEA. V was pared by 0 bases and J by 6 bases, with 6 bases between. This CDR3 has 11 amino acids. The CDR3 nucleotides are TGCAGCGTTGAAGAGGGTGCCGAGCAGTACTTC. Amino acid sequence: CSVEEGAEQYF.

The gene calls are TRBV20-1 and TRBJ2-4, with D possibly being TRBD1 or TRBD2 (5 bases each). This CDR3 has 17 amino acids. The germline V gene encodes CDR1 DFQATT and CDR2 SNEGSKA (reference sequence). V was cut by 0 bases and J by 0 bases, with 15 bases left in between. The CDR3 region is CSAREGEASRAKNIQYF. The CDR3 coding sequence is TGCAGTGCTAGAGAGGGGGAAGCATCCAGAGCCAAAAACATTCAGTACTTC.

This clonotype is medium-sized. The V call is TRBV6-2 or TRBV6-3, the J call TRBJ2-2; tentatively, D is TRBD1 (6 bases). Germline V gene lookup returns CDR1 MNHEY and CDR2 SVGEGT. The CDR3 spans 14 residues. V lost 6 bases and J lost 1, with 9 bases in between. In DNA, the CDR3 is TGTGCCAGCAGAATAGGGGGGAACACCGGGGAGCTGTTTTTT. This encodes CASRIGGNTGELFF.